This is a list of T cell receptor beta chains from one sample in a study of blood T cell repertoires in COVID-19. Produced via immunoSEQ multiplex PCR; TCRdb's table is partial and in-frame only. In the table there are approximately 140,000 clones, approximately 80% of which are singletons. The sequenced sample consisted of peripheral blood. The origin of the receptors is a man aged 50 to 59 with acute or convalescent COVID-19. Each CDR3 is given with its conserved first and last residue. D genes are given only for firm matches. The size of a clone is reported for some rows only, either as once, few or many, or as a class for expanded clones.

CASSFAGPKNIQYF	TGTGCCAGCAGTTTTGCGGGTCCCAAAAACATTCAGTACTTC	-	TRBV28	TRBJ2-4	-
CASSLGGGSGGYNEQFF	TGTGCCAGCAGCTTAGGAGGCGGTAGCGGGGGGTACAATGAGCAGTTCTTC	TRBD2	TRBV7-8	TRBJ2-1	few
CASSRSRTSGHTGELFF	TGTGCCAGCAGCCGATCACGGACTAGCGGTCACACCGGGGAGCTGTTTTTT	TRBD2	TRBV5-8	TRBJ2-2	-
CATSAADTQYF	TGTGCCACCAGTGCAGCAGATACGCAGTATTTT	-	TRBV24-1	TRBJ2-3	few
CASRSPGGEKLFF	TGTGCCAGCAGGAGTCCAGGGGGTGAAAAACTGTTTTTT	TRBD1	TRBV7-6	TRBJ1-4	-
CASSEQGSGANVLTF	TGTGCCAGTAGTGAACAGGGCTCTGGGGCCAACGTCCTGACTTTC	-	TRBV19	TRBJ2-6	-
CASSLKEIYTEAFF	TGTGCCAGCAGCTTAAAAGAGATATACACTGAAGCTTTCTTT	-	TRBV5-6	TRBJ1-1	-
CAWSAQSYGYTF	TGTGCCTGGAGTGCTCAGTCCTATGGCTACACCTTC	-	TRBV30	TRBJ1-2	-
CASSLGGPNEKLFF	TGTGCCAGCAGCCTGGGGGGGCCCAATGAAAAACTGTTTTTT	-	TRBV4-2	TRBJ1-4	-
CASSSVYSGIAKNIQYF	TGTGCCAGCAGCTCAGTTTACAGCGGTATAGCCAAAAACATTCAGTACTTC	-	TRBV7-2	TRBJ2-4	-
CASSGAGVAYGYTF	TGCGCCAGCAGTGGGGCAGGGGTTGCCTATGGCTACACCTTC	-	TRBV5-1	TRBJ1-2	few
CASSPDFSGNTIYF	TGTGCCAGCAGCCCAGACTTCTCTGGAAACACCATATATTTT	-	TRBV7-9	TRBJ1-3	once
CASSQDDRGVYGYTF	TGTGCCAGCAGCCAAGATGACAGGGGAGTCTACGGCTACACCTTC	TRBD1	TRBV3-1/TRBV3-2	TRBJ1-2	once
CASMAGGADTQYF	TGTGCCAGCATGGCCGGGGGGGCGGATACGCAGTATTTT	TRBD2	TRBV7-3	TRBJ2-3	-
CASSVDRGQDQPQHF	TGTGCCAGCAGCGTCGACAGGGGGCAGGACCAGCCCCAGCATTTT	TRBD1	TRBV6-5	TRBJ1-5	-
CASGTSGYSYNEQFF	TGCGCCAGCGGCACTAGCGGTTACTCCTACAATGAGCAGTTCTTC	TRBD2	TRBV5-1	TRBJ2-1	-
CACRGRISTDTQYF	TGTGCCTGCCGAGGGCGGATTAGCACAGATACGCAGTATTTT	-	TRBV30	TRBJ2-3	once
CATSDGGQAYTDTQYF	TGTGCCACCAGTGATGGGGGACAGGCCTACACAGATACGCAGTATTTT	TRBD1	TRBV24-1	TRBJ2-3	-
CASHQAGVTGELFF	TGTGCCAGCCACCAGGCGGGGGTCACCGGGGAGCTGTTTTTT	TRBD2	TRBV28	TRBJ2-2	few
CASSPFREDTEAFF	TGTGCCAGCTCACCCTTCCGCGAGGACACTGAAGCTTTCTTT	-	TRBV18	TRBJ1-1	-
CASSLESQGYSPLHF	TGTGCCAGCAGCTTAGAAAGTCAGGGGTATTCACCCCTCCACTTT	-	TRBV7-8	TRBJ1-6	-
CASSQDWRADHYGYTF	TGTGCCAGCAGCCAAGATTGGAGGGCAGATCACTATGGCTACACCTTC	-	TRBV3-1/TRBV3-2	TRBJ1-2	-
CASSLDQNTEAFF	TGTGCCAGCAGCTTGGATCAGAACACTGAAGCTTTCTTT	-	TRBV5-8	TRBJ1-1	-
CASSLERTQYF	TGTGCCAGCAGCTTGGAGAGGACCCAGTACTTC	-	TRBV5-4	TRBJ2-5	once
CASSPWTGANEKLFF	TGTGCCAGCAGCCCTTGGACAGGGGCAAATGAAAAACTGTTTTTT	TRBD1	TRBV11-2	TRBJ1-4	-
CASSVGPGVQETQYF	TGTGCCAGCAGCGTAGGCCCCGGGGTTCAAGAGACCCAGTACTTC	-	TRBV9	TRBJ2-5	-
CASSQDEASGGAYEQFF	TGCGCCAGCAGCCAAGATGAGGCAAGCGGGGGGGCGTATGAGCAGTTCTTC	TRBD2	TRBV4-1	TRBJ2-1	-
CASKQIRETQYF	TGTGCCAGCAAACAGATACGTGAGACCCAGTACTTC	-	TRBV2	TRBJ2-5	-
CASSEAGTGVSSNQPQHF	TGTGCCAGCAGTGAAGCGGGAACAGGGGTGTCTAGCAATCAGCCCCAGCATTTT	TRBD1	TRBV6-1	TRBJ1-5	-
CASSLVGEINYGYTF	TGCGCCAGCAGCTTGGTTGGGGAGATAAACTATGGCTACACCTTC	-	TRBV5-1	TRBJ1-2	-
CASSLTGTQQETQYF	TGTGCCAGCAGCTTGACCGGGACTCAACAAGAGACCCAGTACTTC	-	TRBV5-8	TRBJ2-5	few
CASSIFGDAGYTF	TGTGCCAGTAGTATATTCGGGGATGCGGGCTACACCTTC	-	TRBV19	TRBJ1-2	few
CASSVAVEQAF	TGTGCCAGCAGCGTAGCTGTGGAGCAAGCCTTC	-	TRBV9	TRBJ1-2	-
CASSEAQGAVAGELFF	TGTGCCAGCTCAGAAGCGCAGGGCGCGGTAGCCGGGGAGCTGTTTTTT	-	TRBV18	TRBJ2-2	-
CASSLLQVWNSGNTIYF	TGTGCCAGCAGCTTGTTACAGGTCTGGAACTCTGGAAACACCATATATTTT	-	TRBV5-6	TRBJ1-3	-
CASSPGGGQETQYF	TGCGCCAGCAGCCCAGGGGGCGGGCAAGAGACCCAGTACTTC	TRBD1	TRBV5-1	TRBJ2-5	-
CASSGGATVNTEAFF	TGTGCCAGCAGCGGCGGAGCGACAGTTAACACTGAAGCTTTCTTT	-	TRBV5-4	TRBJ1-1	-
CAISDPESSYNSPLHF	TGTGCCATCAGTGACCCGGAGAGCTCCTATAATTCACCCCTCCACTTT	-	TRBV10-3	TRBJ1-6	once